This paragraph reports one TCR beta chain. The source of the sample is a study of CD8+ T cells in alopecia areata. The CDR3 length is 12 residues. CDR1 and CDR2 (germline): MNHEY, SVGAGI. V trimming: 5 bases; J trimming: 7 bases; junction bases outside the gene matches: 2. It was cDNA, reverse transcribed from extracted RNA, that served as the sequencing template. Profiling relied on immunoSEQ multiplex PCR, and the TCRdb table lists in-frame clones only, not all of them. The top ten clones hold 4% to 5% of a sample with about 200,000 clones, about 64% of them seen once. The treatment is: oral pan-JAK inhibitor, 5-10 mg twice daily.

The specimen comprised CD4+ T cells sorted from blood, sampled at week 4, from a patient treated with tofacitinib. The receptor's source is a human donor with alopecia areata. The chain links TRBV6-5 to TRBJ2-4; 7 bases fit TRBD1. The CDR3 nucleotides read TGTGCCAGCAGTAAACAGGGGAACATTCAGTACTTC. Its translation: CASSKQGNIQYF.